The 20 T cell receptor beta chains below all came from one sample that was sequenced in a study of cytomegalovirus exposure and HLA in healthy donors. The PCR contained 60 Vbeta and 13 Jbeta primers. Only in-frame clones appear in the TCRdb table, and some are missing; sequencing was by immunoSEQ multiplex PCR. Of 90,000 to 140,000 clones listed, more than 60% are singletons. The source material was PBMCs. Receptor source: a male donor in good health and CMV-seronegative.

The chain uses TRBV19 and TRBJ1-1; D call uncertain. Germline CDR1 reads LNHDA; CDR2 reads SQIVND (reference sequence). The CDR3 extends over 11 amino acids. V shed 3 bases and J shed 10 bases, with 9 bases lying between them. The CDR3 is CASSIRGSAFF. CDR3 coding DNA: TGTGCCAGTAGTATTCGGGGTTCAGCTTTCTTT.

CDR3 bases: TGTGCCAGCAGCTTAGCGCCTCAGGGTAGCGAGACCCAGTACTTC. It specifies CASSLAPQGSETQYF. The rearrangement links TRBV7-9 to TRBJ2-5, with D possibly matching TRBD1 (5 bases). This CDR3 region has 15 residues. Between the trimmed V and J ends, which lost 0 bases and 5 bases, there was a span of 13 bases. Germline loops: CDR1 SEHNR, CDR2 FQNEAQ (reference sequence).

This sequence joins TRBV5-8 and TRBJ1-5; the D is unclear. The germline V and J ends were trimmed by 0 bases and 2 bases, with 9 bases remaining between them. Germline loops: CDR1 SGHTS, CDR2 YDEGEE. The CDR3 loop spans 15 amino acids. CDR3 nucleotide sequence: TGTGCCAGCAGCTTGGACTCTGAGGGCAATCAGCCCCAGCATTTT. This codes for CASSLDSEGNQPQHF.

This clone was detected a few times. This chain uses TRBV7-9 with TRBJ1-1; D ambiguous. Trimming shortened V by 3 bases and J by 4 bases, and 9 bases separated the two germline ends. Germline loops: CDR1 SEHNR, CDR2 FQNEAQ (reference sequence). The CDR3 loop spans 13 amino acids. The CDR3 spells CASSFGERTEAFF. Here the CDR3 DNA reads TGTGCCAGCAGCTTCGGGGAGCGCACTGAAGCTTTCTTT.

V is TRBV11-2 and J is TRBJ2-2; 8 bases are a match to TRBD2. CDR3 size: 16 residues. CDR1 and CDR2 from the germline V gene are SGHAT and FQNNGV. With V trimmed by 1 base and J by 5 bases, 6 bases remained unmatched. CDR3: CASSLARAGVTGELFF. CDR3 nucleotide sequence: TGTGCCAGCAGCTTAGCACGAGCGGGAGTGACCGGGGAGCTGTTTTTT.

The chain is built from TRBV25-1 and TRBJ1-4, with 7 bases that match TRBD1. The junction had 2 bases not matched to a gene; V was cut back by 4 bases and J by 3 bases. CDR1 is MGHDK, CDR2 SYGVNS, per germline. The CDR3 runs 14 residues. The CDR3 coding sequence is TGTGCCAGCAGTGTGGGGACAGCTAATGAAAAACTGTTTTTT. Translating gives CASSVGTANEKLFF.

This clone was recorded a few times. The rearrangement joins TRBV18 to TRBJ2-1; TRBD2 agrees at 8 bases. The V and J ends lost 2 bases and 9 bases, in that order; junction bases with no gene match: 6. CDR3 length equals 14 residues. The germline gives CDR1 KGHSH, CDR2 LQKENI. This CDR3 is CASSPAGGRGEQFF. As DNA, the CDR3 is TGTGCCAGCTCACCAGCGGGAGGTAGGGGTGAGCAGTTCTTC.

CDR3 in amino acids: CASSRPAGSTGEQYF. The CDR3 coding sequence is TGTGCCAGCTCACGGCCGGCAGGCTCTACTGGCGAGCAGTACTTC. This chain links TRBV18 with TRBJ2-7; D is uncertain. Germline CDR1 reads KGHSH; CDR2 reads LQKENI. V gave up 4 bases and J gave up 6 bases, with 19 bases separating them. The CDR3 is 15 amino acids.

This chain links TRBV27 with TRBJ2-1, with D possibly TRBD2 on 7 matching bases. Germline values: CDR1 MNHEY, CDR2 SMNVEV (reference sequence). The CDR3 is made up of 16 amino acids. Deletions cut 3 bases from V and 7 bases from J, with 19 bases between. The CDR3 loop reads CASSFFAGAGVNEQFF. CDR3 bases: TGTGCCAGCAGTTTCTTTGCGGGAGCAGGGGTGAATGAGCAGTTCTTC.

The chain employs TRBV7-9 and TRBJ2-5; TRBD1 aligns across 7 bases. The CDR3 loop spans 14 amino acids. The V and J ends lost 2 bases and 3 bases, in that order; junction bases with no gene match: 3. From germline, CDR1 is SEHNR and CDR2 FQNEAQ (reference sequence). The CDR3 region has the DNA TGTGCCAGCAGCTTAATGCAGGGGGAAGAGACCCAGTACTTC. It is translated as CASSLMQGEETQYF.

This chain joins TRBV11-3 and TRBJ2-3, with a possible D match to TRBD1 (6 bases). The germline V gene encodes CDR1 SGHNT and CDR2 YENEEA. The CDR3 covers 15 residues. V was clipped by 3 bases and J by 3 bases, with 13 bases between them. CDR3 in amino acids: CASSLGALGTDTQYF. CDR3 DNA: TGTGCCAGCAGCTTGGGGGCCCTAGGGACAGATACGCAGTATTTT.

This clone occurred a few times. The chain employs TRBV18 and TRBJ1-1, with TRBD1 identical over 8 bases. The germline V gene has CDR1 KGHSH and CDR2 LQKENI. Unmatched junction bases numbered 5, after V lost 4 bases and J lost 4 bases. This CDR3 has 14 residues. In DNA form, the CDR3 reads TGTGCCAGCTCACTACAGGGGGTCGTCACTGAAGCTTTCTTT. This sequence encodes CASSLQGVVTEAFF. Supplemented by reference TRBV18 and TRBJ1-1, the full variable domain reads NAGVMQNPRHLVRRRGQEARLRCSPMKGHSHVYWYRQLPEEGLKFMVYLQKENIIDESGMPKERFSAEFPKEGPSILRIQQVVRGDSAAYFCASSLQGVVTEAFFGQGTRLTVV.

This chain joins TRBV30 and TRBJ2-7, with D possibly TRBD1 on 6 matching bases. This CDR3 has 14 residues. Trimming removed 0 bases at V and 0 bases at J, with 9 bases between. The V gene's germline CDR1 is GTSNPN and CDR2 SVGIG (reference sequence). In DNA form, the CDR3 reads TGTGCCTGGAGTGTGGACAGCGCCTCCTACGAGCAGTACTTC. Its protein product is CAWSVDSASYEQYF.

As regards this clone: The sample holds other DNA sequences that translate to the same CDR3. This sequence joins TRBV19 and TRBJ2-6, with 8 bases identical to TRBD1. Trimming cost V 8 bases and J 0 bases; bases outside gene matches: 9. The germline V gene has CDR1 LNHDA and CDR2 SQIVND (reference sequence). This CDR3 spans 17 amino acids. CDR3 bases: TGTGCCAGTCGATCGGGGCAGGGGGCCTCTGGGGCCAACGTCCTGACTTTC. It is translated as CASRSGQGASGANVLTF.

The chain combines TRBV15 with TRBJ2-2; D uncertain. This CDR3 region has 13 residues. The germline V and J ends were trimmed by 1 base and 6 bases, with 6 bases remaining between them. The germline CDR1 and CDR2 sequences are LNHNV and YYDKDF (reference sequence). CDR3 residues: CATSRGSPGELFF. CDR3 sequence (DNA): TGTGCCACCAGCAGAGGAAGCCCCGGGGAGCTGTTTTTT.

V and J are TRBV5-4 and TRBJ2-7, with 12 bases identical to TRBD2. The CDR3 sequence is 16 residues long. Germline assignment: CDR1 SGHNT and CDR2 YYREEE (reference sequence). J was trimmed by 4 bases and V by 4 bases; bases with no gene match: 9. CDR3 region: CASSPRAGTSGYEQYF. The CDR3 nucleotides are TGTGCCAGCAGCCCACGAGCCGGGACTAGCGGGTACGAGCAGTACTTC.

This chain joins TRBV21-1 and TRBJ2-1; TRBD2 was called by the table and not checked on the DNA. TRBV21-1 is designated a pseudogene. The CDR3 extends over 16 amino acids. The CDR3 bases are TGTGCCAGCAGCAAAGGGGGTAGCGGAAACGACAATGAGCAGTTCTTC. Residues: CASSKGGSGNDNEQFF.

The chain joins TRBV19 to TRBJ1-5; D unclear. V dropped 5 bases and J dropped 3 bases, with 8 bases sitting between them. Germline CDR1 LNHDA, CDR2 SQIVND (reference sequence). CDR3 length: 13 amino acids. CDR3 residues: CASSSGFNQPQHF. CDR3 sequence (DNA): TGTGCCAGTAGTTCGGGTTTCAATCAGCCCCAGCATTTT. The complete variable domain, with remaining parts taken from reference TRBV19 and TRBJ1-5, reads DGGITQSPKYLFRKEGQNVTLSCEQNLNHDAMYWYRQDPGQGLRLIYYSQIVNDFQKGDIAEGYSVSREKKESFPLTVTSAQKNPTAFYLCASSSGFNQPQHFGDGTRLSIL.

V gene TRBV7-9 combines with J gene TRBJ1-1; TRBD1 is a possible D gene (6 bases). The germline gives CDR1 SEHNR, CDR2 FQNEAQ (reference sequence). This CDR3 is 15 amino acids long. Trimming pared 6 bases from V and 1 base from J, leaving 15 bases between. The chain's CDR3 is CASSSHARGNTEAFF. The CDR3 DNA reads TGTGCCAGCAGTTCCCATGCCAGGGGGAACACTGAAGCTTTCTTT.

This clone came up a few times. The gene calls are TRBV4-2 and TRBJ2-7, with D possibly TRBD1 on 8 matching bases. The CDR3 has 16 amino acids. The V end was cut by 3 bases, the J end by 3 bases, with 18 bases between. Germline V gene lookup returns CDR1 LGHNA and CDR2 YNFKEQ. The DNA for the CDR3 is TGTGCCAGCAGCCAGGATACAGGGGGGGGTAGCTACGAGCAGTACTTC. As protein: CASSQDTGGGSYEQYF.